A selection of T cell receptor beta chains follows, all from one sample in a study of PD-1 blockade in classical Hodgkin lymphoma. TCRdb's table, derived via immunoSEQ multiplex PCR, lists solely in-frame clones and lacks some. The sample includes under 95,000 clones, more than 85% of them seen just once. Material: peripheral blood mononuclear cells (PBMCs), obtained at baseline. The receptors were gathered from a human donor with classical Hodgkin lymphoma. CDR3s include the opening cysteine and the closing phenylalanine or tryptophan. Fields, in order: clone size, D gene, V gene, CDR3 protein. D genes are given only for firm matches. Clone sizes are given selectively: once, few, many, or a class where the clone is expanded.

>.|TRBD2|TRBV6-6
CASSYQREVETQYF
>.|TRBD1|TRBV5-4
CASSLFGPGQHKNIQYF
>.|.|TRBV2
CASSESVGDTYNEQFF
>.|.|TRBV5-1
CASSLAERQNTGELFF
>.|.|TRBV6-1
CASSEVGPTDTQYF
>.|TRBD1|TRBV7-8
CASTPRGLGTEAFF
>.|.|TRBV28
CASSPPGAGEQYF
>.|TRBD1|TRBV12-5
CASGLDEGTGDGYTF
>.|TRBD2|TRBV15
CATSRESRTSGGAGTQYF
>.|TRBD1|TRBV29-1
CSSQGQGEITDTQYF
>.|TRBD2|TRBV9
CASNAGDAVGEQYF
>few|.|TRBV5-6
CASSLYGGQGTEAFF
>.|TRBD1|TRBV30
CAWGTGVTYEQYF
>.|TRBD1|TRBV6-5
CASSYSTSTGDETQYF
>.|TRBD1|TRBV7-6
CASSSRPGQANEKLFF
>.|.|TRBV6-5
CASSFHPDYEQYF
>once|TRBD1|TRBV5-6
CASSLAQGQLNYGYTF
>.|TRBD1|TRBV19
CASSILQVGGQSTDTQYF
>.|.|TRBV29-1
CSVFRGSYNEQFF
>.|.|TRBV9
CASSVGGSNGYEQYF
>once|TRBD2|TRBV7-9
CASSFTSGEGNEQFF
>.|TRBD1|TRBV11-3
CASSPRQGIDTQYF
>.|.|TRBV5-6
CASSLGPVGDTEAFF
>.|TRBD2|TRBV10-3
CAISDPGLDGEQFF
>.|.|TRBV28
CASSLRVDEQFF
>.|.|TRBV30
CAWSPFQGLNTEAFF
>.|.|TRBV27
CASSLMFGGNEKLFF
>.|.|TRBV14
CASSQDLWGSSGANVLTF
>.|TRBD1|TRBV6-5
CATMPGTGRTEQYF
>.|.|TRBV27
CASSYRAGANVLTF
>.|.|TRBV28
CASNRRNTDTQYF
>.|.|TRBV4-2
CASSPESGVKNIQYF